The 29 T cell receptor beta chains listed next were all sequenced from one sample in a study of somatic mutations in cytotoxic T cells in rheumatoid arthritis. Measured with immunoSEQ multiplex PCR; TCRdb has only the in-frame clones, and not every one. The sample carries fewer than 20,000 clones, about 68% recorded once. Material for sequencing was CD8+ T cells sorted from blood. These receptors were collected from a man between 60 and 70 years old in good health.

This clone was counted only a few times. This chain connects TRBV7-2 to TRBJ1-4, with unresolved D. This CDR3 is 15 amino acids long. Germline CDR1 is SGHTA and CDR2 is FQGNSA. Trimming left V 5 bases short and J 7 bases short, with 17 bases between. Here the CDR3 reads CASSPDTAASEKLFF. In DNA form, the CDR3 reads TGTGCCAGCAGCCCCGATACGGCGGCATCTGAAAAACTGTTTTTT.

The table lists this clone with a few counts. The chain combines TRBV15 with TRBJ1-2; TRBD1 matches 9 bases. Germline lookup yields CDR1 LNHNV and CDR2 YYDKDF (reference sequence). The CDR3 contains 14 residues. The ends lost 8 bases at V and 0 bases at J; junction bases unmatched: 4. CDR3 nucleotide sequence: TGTGCCACCGGAGACAGGGGGGCTAACTATGGCTACACCTTC. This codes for CATGDRGANYGYTF.

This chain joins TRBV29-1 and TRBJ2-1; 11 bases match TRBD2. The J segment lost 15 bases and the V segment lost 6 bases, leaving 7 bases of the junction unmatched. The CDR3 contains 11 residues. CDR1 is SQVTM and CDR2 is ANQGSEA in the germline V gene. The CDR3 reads CSVHTSGSRFF. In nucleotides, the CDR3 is TGCAGCGTCCATACTAGCGGGAGTCGGTTCTTC.

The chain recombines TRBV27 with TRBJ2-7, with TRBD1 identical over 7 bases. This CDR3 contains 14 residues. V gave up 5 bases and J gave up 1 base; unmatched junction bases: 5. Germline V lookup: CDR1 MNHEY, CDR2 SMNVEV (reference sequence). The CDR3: CASSPRTGSYEQYF. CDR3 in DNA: TGTGCCAGCAGTCCCCGGACAGGATCCTACGAGCAGTACTTC.

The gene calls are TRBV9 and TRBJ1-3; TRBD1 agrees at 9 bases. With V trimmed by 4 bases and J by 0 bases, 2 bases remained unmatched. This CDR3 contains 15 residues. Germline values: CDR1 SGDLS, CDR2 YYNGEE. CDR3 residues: CASSLTGGSGNTIYF. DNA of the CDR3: TGTGCCAGCAGCCTGACAGGGGGCTCTGGAAACACCATATATTTT.

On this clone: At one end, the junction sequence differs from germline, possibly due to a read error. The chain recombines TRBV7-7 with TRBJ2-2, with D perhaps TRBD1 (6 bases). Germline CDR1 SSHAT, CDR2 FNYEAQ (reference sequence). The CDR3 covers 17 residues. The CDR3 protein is CASSLVNPAGDHGELFF. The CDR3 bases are TGTGCTAGCAGCTTAGTGAATCCGGCAGGGGATCACGGGGAGCTGTTTTTT.

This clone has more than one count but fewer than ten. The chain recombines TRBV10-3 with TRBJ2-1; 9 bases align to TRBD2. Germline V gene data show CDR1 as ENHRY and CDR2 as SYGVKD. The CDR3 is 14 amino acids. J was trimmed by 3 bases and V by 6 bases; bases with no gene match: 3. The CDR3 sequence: CAIRTSGDYNEQFF. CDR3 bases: TGTGCCATCAGGACTAGCGGTGACTACAATGAGCAGTTCTTC.

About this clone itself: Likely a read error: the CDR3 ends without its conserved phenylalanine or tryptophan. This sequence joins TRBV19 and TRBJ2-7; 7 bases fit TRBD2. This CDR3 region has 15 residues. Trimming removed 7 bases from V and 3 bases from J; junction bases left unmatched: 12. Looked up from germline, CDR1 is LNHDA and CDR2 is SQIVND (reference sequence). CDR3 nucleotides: TGTGCCAGTACCTTCGCCCTAGCGGAACACTACGAGCAGTACCTC. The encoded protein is CASTFALAEHYEQYL.

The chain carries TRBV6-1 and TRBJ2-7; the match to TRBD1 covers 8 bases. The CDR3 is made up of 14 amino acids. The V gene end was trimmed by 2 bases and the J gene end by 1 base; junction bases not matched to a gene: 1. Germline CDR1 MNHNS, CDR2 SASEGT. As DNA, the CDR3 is TGTGCCAGCAGTGAAAGGACAGGGTCCTACGAGCAGTACTTC. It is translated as CASSERTGSYEQYF.

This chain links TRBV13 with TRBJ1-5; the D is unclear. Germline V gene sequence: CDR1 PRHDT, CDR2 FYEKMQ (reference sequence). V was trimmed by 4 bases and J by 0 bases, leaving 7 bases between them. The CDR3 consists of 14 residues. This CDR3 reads CASSSHNSNQPQHF. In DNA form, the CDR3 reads TGTGCCAGCAGCTCCCACAATAGCAATCAGCCCCAGCATTTT.

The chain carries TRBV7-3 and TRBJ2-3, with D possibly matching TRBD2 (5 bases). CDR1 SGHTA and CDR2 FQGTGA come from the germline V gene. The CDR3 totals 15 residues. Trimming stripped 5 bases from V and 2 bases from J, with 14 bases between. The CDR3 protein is CASSPDWDYTDTQYF. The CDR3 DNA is TGTGCCAGCAGCCCGGACTGGGATTACACAGATACGCAGTATTTT.

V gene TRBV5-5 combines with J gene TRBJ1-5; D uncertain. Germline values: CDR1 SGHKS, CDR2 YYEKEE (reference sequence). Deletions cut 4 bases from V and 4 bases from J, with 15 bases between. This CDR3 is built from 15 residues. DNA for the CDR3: TGTGCCAGCAGCCCCCGGGAGGTAAGGAATCAGCCCCAGCATTTT. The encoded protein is CASSPREVRNQPQHF.

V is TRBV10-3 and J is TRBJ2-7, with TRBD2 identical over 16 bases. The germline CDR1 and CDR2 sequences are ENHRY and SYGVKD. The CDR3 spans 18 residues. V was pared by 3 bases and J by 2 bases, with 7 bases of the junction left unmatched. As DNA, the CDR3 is TGTGCCATCAGTGATCCGGGACTAGCGGGGGGGATACCCTACGAGCAGTACTTC. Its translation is CAISDPGLAGGIPYEQYF.

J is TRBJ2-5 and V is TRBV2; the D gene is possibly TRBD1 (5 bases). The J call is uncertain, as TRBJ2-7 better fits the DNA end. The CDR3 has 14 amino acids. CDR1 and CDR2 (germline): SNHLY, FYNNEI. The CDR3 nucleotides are TGTGCCAGCGGGGCAACAGGTACCTCCTACGAGCAGTACTTC. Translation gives CASGATGTSYEQYF.

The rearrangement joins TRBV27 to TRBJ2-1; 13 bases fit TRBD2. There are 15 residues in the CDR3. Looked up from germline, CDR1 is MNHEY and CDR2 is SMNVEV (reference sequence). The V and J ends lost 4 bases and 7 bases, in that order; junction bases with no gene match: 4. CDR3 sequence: CASSYGTSGINEQFF. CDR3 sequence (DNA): TGTGCCAGCAGTTACGGGACTAGCGGGATAAATGAGCAGTTCTTC.

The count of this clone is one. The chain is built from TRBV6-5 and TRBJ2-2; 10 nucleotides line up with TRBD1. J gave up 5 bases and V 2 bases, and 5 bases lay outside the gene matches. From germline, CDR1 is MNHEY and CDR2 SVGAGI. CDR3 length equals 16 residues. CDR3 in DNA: TGTGCCAGCAGTTACGCCGGGACAGGGGCTACCGGGGAGCTGTTTTTT. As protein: CASSYAGTGATGELFF.

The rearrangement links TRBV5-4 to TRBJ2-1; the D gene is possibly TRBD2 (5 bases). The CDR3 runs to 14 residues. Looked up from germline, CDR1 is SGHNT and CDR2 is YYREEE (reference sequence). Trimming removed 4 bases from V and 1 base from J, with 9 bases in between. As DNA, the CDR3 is TGTGCCAGCAGCCCGGACTCGTCCTACAATGAGCAGTTCTTC. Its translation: CASSPDSSYNEQFF.

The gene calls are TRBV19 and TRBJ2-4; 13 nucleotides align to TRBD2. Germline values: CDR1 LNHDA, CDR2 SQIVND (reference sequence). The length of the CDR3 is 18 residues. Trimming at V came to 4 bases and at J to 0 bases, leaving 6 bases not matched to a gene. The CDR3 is CASSTQLAGGQAKNIQYF. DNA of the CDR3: TGTGCCAGTAGTACCCAACTAGCGGGAGGGCAAGCCAAAAACATTCAGTACTTC. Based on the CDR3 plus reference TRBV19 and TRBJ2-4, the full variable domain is DGGITQSPKYLFRKEGQNVTLSCEQNLNHDAMYWYRQDPGQGLRLIYYSQIVNDFQKGDIAEGYSVSREKKESFPLTVTSAQKNPTAFYLCASSTQLAGGQAKNIQYFGAGTRLSVL.

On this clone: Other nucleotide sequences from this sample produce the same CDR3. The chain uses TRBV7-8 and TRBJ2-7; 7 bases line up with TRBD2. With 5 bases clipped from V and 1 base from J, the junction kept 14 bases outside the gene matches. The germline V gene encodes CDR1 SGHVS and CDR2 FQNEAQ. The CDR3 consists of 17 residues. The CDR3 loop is CASSPWSGSGASYEQYF. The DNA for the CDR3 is TGTGCCAGCAGCCCCTGGTCGGGCAGCGGGGCGTCCTACGAGCAGTACTTC. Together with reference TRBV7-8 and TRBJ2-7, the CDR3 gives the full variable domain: GAGVSQSPRYKVAKRGQDVALRCDPISGHVSLFWYQQALGQGPEFLTYFQNEAQLDKSGLPSDRFFAERPEGSVSTLKIQRTQQEDSAVYLCASSPWSGSGASYEQYFGPGTRLTVT.

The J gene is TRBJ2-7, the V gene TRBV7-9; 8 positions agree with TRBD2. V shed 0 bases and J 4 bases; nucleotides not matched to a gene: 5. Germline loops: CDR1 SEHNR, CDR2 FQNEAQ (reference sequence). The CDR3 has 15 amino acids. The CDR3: CASSLAPGLVYEQYF. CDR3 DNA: TGTGCCAGCAGCTTAGCCCCGGGACTAGTTTACGAGCAGTACTTC.

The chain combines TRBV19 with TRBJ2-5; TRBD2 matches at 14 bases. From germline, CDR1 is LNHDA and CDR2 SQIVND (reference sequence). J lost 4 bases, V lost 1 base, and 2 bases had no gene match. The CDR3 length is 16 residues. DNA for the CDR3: TGTGCCAGTAGTATAGGGGGACTAGCGGGGGCAGAGACCCAGTACTTC. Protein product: CASSIGGLAGAETQYF.

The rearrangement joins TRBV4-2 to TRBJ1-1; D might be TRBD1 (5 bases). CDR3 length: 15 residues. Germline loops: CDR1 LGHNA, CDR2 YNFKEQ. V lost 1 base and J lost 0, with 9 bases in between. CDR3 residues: CASSQGGGLNTEAFF. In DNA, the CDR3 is TGTGCCAGCAGCCAAGGGGGGGGACTGAACACTGAAGCTTTCTTT.

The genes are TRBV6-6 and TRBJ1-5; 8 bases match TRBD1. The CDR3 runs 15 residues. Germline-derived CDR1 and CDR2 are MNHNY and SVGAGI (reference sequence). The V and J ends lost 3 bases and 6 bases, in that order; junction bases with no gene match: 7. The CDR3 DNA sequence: TGTGCCAGCAGTTATGACAGGGGTGGGCCTCAGCCCCAGCATTTT. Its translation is CASSYDRGGPQPQHF.

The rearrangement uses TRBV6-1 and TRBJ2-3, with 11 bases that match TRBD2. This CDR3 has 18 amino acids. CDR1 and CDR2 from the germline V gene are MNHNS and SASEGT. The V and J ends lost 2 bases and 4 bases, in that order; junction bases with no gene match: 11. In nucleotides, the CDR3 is TGTGCCAGCAGTGAATTGGATGGCCTAGCGGGGGGACCAGATACGCAGTATTTT. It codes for CASSELDGLAGGPDTQYF.

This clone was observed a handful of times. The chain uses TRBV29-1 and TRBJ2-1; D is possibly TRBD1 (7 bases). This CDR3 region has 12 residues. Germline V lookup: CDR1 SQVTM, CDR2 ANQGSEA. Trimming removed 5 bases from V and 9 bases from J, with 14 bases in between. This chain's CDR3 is CSVTDREVEQFF. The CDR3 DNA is TGCAGCGTTACAGACAGGGAGGTTGAGCAGTTCTTC.

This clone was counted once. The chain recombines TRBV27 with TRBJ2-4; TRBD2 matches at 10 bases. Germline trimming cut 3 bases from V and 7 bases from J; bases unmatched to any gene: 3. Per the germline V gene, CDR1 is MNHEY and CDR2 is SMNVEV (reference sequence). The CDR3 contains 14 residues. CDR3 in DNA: TGTGCCAGCAGTTTGGGGGGACTAGCGAACATTCAGTACTTC. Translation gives CASSLGGLANIQYF.

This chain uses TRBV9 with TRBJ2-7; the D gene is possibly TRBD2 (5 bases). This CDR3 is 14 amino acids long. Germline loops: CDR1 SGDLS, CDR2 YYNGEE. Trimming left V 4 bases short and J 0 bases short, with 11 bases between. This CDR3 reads CASSLGLASYEQYF. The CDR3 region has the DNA TGTGCCAGCAGCCTCGGGCTAGCCTCCTACGAGCAGTACTTC.

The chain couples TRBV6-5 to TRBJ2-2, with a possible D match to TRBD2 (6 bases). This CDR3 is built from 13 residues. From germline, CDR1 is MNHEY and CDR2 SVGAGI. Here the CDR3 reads CAEAGGTAGELFF. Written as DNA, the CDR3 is TGTGCGGAGGCTGGGGGGACGGCCGGGGAGCTGTTTTTT.

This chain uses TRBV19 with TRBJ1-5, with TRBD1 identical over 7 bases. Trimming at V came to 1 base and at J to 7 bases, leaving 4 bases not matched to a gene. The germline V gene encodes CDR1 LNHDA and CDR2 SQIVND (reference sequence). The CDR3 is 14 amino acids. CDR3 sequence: CASSIGTGAQPQHF. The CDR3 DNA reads TGTGCCAGTAGTATAGGAACAGGGGCACAGCCCCAGCATTTT.